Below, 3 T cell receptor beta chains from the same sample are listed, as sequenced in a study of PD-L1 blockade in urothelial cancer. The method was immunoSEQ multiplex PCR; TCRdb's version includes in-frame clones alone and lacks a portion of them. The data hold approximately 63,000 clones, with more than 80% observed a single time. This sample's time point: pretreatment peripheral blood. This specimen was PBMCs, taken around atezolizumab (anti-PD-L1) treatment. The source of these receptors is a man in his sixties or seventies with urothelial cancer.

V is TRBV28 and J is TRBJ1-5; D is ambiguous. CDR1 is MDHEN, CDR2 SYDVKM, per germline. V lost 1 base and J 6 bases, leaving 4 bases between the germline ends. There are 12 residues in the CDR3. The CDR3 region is CASSLSSQPQHF. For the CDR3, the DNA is TGTGCCAGCAGTTTATCGAGTCAGCCCCAGCATTTT.

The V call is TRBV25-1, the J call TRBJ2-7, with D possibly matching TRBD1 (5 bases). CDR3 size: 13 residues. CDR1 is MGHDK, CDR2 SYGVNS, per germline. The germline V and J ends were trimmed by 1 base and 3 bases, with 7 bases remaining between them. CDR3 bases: TGTGCCAGCAGTGAATGGCAGGGCTACGAGCAGTACTTC. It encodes CASSEWQGYEQYF.

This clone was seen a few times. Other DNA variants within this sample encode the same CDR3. This CDR3 reads CASSWRGDMDNEQFF. In DNA, the CDR3 is TGTGCCAGCAGCTGGCGGGGGGATATGGACAATGAGCAGTTCTTC. The chain carries TRBV9 and TRBJ2-1; 8 bases align to TRBD2. Trimming took 4 bases from V and 5 from J; bases not matched to a gene: 8. CDR1 is SGDLS, CDR2 YYNGEE, per germline. The length of the CDR3 is 15 residues. The full variable domain, rest sourced from reference TRBV9 and TRBJ2-1, is DSGVTQTPKHLITATGQRVTLRCSPRSGDLSVYWYQQSLDQGLQFLIQYYNGEERAKGNILERFSAQQFPDLHSELNLSSLELGDSALYFCASSWRGDMDNEQFFGPGTRLTVL.